Listed below are T cell receptor beta chains from one sample, sequenced in a study of a mutant IDH1 vaccine in newly diagnosed glioma. Measured with immunoSEQ multiplex PCR; TCRdb has only the in-frame clones, and not every one. In the table there are around 54,000 clones, 87% of which are singletons. No antigens are known for them. The sequenced sample was PBMCs, obtained from a glioma patient whose treatment included an IDH1 peptide vaccine. Receptors were obtained from a man in his forties or fifties with glioma. Both conserved end residues are part of each CDR3. Fields, in order: J gene, D gene, V gene, clone size, CDR3 protein, CDR3 DNA. The D gene is left open where the match is weak. Not every row has a clone size; where given, it reads once, few, many or a size class.

J gene: TRBJ1-5; D gene: -; V gene: TRBV5-1; clone size: -; CDR3 protein: CASSLAGRWNQPQHF; CDR3 DNA: TGCGCCAGCAGCTTGGCCGGAAGGTGGAATCAGCCCCAGCATTTT
J gene: TRBJ2-7; D gene: TRBD2; V gene: TRBV5-6; clone size: -; CDR3 protein: CASSLGALAGVEQYF; CDR3 DNA: TGTGCCAGCAGCTTGGGTGCACTAGCGGGAGTCGAGCAGTACTTC
J gene: TRBJ2-7; D gene: -; V gene: TRBV4-3; clone size: -; CDR3 protein: CASSHQDSSYEQYF; CDR3 DNA: TGCGCCAGCAGCCATCAGGACTCTTCCTACGAGCAGTACTTC
J gene: TRBJ1-1; D gene: TRBD1; V gene: TRBV19; clone size: -; CDR3 protein: CASSLPDRAFAEAFF; CDR3 DNA: TGTGCCAGTAGTTTACCGGACAGGGCTTTTGCTGAAGCTTTCTTT
J gene: TRBJ2-7; D gene: -; V gene: TRBV7-2; clone size: -; CDR3 protein: CASSAPSGSSYEQYF; CDR3 DNA: TGTGCCAGCAGCGCGCCGAGCGGTTCGTCCTACGAGCAGTACTTC
J gene: TRBJ2-7; D gene: -; V gene: TRBV25-1; clone size: -; CDR3 protein: CASSDPALTVVFF; CDR3 DNA: TGTGCCAGCAGTGATCCTGCCTTGACAGTCGTTTTCTTC
J gene: TRBJ2-1; D gene: TRBD2; V gene: TRBV2; clone size: once; CDR3 protein: CASIPRGSVYNEQFF; CDR3 DNA: TGTGCCAGCATCCCCCGCGGGAGCGTCTACAATGAGCAGTTCTTC
J gene: TRBJ2-4; D gene: -; V gene: TRBV6-6; clone size: once; CDR3 protein: CASRSQEIGAKNIQYF; CDR3 DNA: TGTGCCAGCAGGTCACAGGAGATTGGAGCCAAAAACATTCAGTACTTC
J gene: TRBJ2-1; D gene: -; V gene: TRBV4-3; clone size: -; CDR3 protein: CASSQDPWVWDEQFF; CDR3 DNA: TGCGCCAGCAGCCAAGATCCGTGGGTTTGGGATGAGCAGTTCTTC
J gene: TRBJ1-1; D gene: -; V gene: TRBV7-2; clone size: -; CDR3 protein: CASSRSWTGNTEAFF; CDR3 DNA: TGTGCCAGCAGCCGATCATGGACGGGGAACACTGAAGCTTTCTTT
J gene: TRBJ1-1; D gene: TRBD1; V gene: TRBV5-4; clone size: once; CDR3 protein: CASSLTFGQGTAEAFF; CDR3 DNA: TGTGCCAGCAGCTTGACTTTTGGACAGGGGACCGCTGAAGCTTTCTTT
J gene: TRBJ1-5; D gene: -; V gene: TRBV28; clone size: -; CDR3 protein: CASTRGAASNQPQHF; CDR3 DNA: TGTGCCAGCACGAGGGGAGCAGCTAGCAATCAGCCCCAGCATTTT
J gene: TRBJ2-7; D gene: -; V gene: TRBV27; clone size: -; CDR3 protein: CAFYPRDLTYEQYF; CDR3 DNA: TGTGCCTTTTACCCCAGAGATCTGACCTACGAGCAGTACTTC
J gene: TRBJ2-7; D gene: TRBD1; V gene: TRBV10-3; clone size: -; CDR3 protein: CAIRPGQGAGEQYF; CDR3 DNA: TGTGCCATCAGGCCCGGACAGGGGGCTGGGGAGCAGTACTTC
J gene: TRBJ2-3; D gene: -; V gene: TRBV4-3; clone size: -; CDR3 protein: CASSHPNPSMADTQYF; CDR3 DNA: TGCGCCAGCAGCCACCCGAACCCCTCGATGGCAGATACGCAGTATTTT
J gene: TRBJ2-2; D gene: -; V gene: TRBV7-3; clone size: -; CDR3 protein: CASSPQASDTGELFF; CDR3 DNA: TGTGCCAGCAGCCCGCAGGCCTCCGACACCGGGGAGCTGTTTTTT
J gene: TRBJ1-1; D gene: TRBD1; V gene: TRBV28; clone size: -; CDR3 protein: CASRDRGPLFEAFF; CDR3 DNA: TGTGCCAGCAGGGACAGGGGGCCCCTTTTTGAAGCTTTCTTT
J gene: TRBJ2-1; D gene: TRBD2; V gene: TRBV18; clone size: -; CDR3 protein: CASSLTSGRNNEQFF; CDR3 DNA: TGTGCCAGCTCACTGACTAGCGGGAGGAACAATGAGCAGTTCTTC
J gene: TRBJ2-1; D gene: TRBD2; V gene: TRBV19; clone size: -; CDR3 protein: CASSILGLTSGNEQFF; CDR3 DNA: TGTGCCAGTAGTATATTGGGCTTAACTAGCGGTAATGAGCAGTTCTTC
J gene: TRBJ2-7; D gene: TRBD2; V gene: TRBV5-4; clone size: -; CDR3 protein: CASSVGSSGRGEQYF; CDR3 DNA: TGTGCCAGCAGCGTAGGCTCTAGCGGGAGAGGGGAGCAGTACTTC
J gene: TRBJ2-1; D gene: TRBD1; V gene: TRBV4-2; clone size: few; CDR3 protein: CASSRDRDNEQFF; CDR3 DNA: TGTGCCAGCAGCCGGGACAGGGACAATGAGCAGTTCTTC
J gene: TRBJ1-2; D gene: -; V gene: TRBV29-1; clone size: -; CDR3 protein: CSVEENGFYGYTF; CDR3 DNA: TGCAGCGTTGAAGAAAACGGATTCTATGGCTACACCTTC
J gene: TRBJ2-1; D gene: TRBD2; V gene: TRBV5-1; clone size: -; CDR3 protein: CASSSDGTSFLYEQFF; CDR3 DNA: TGCGCCAGCAGCTCTGACGGGACTAGTTTTTTGTATGAGCAGTTCTTC
J gene: TRBJ2-3; D gene: TRBD2; V gene: TRBV4-3; clone size: -; CDR3 protein: CASSLQWEGGGSWTDTQYF; CDR3 DNA: TGCGCCAGCAGCCTACAGTGGGAAGGCGGCGGGAGTTGGACAGATACGCAGTATTTT
J gene: TRBJ1-5; D gene: TRBD1; V gene: TRBV4-2; clone size: -; CDR3 protein: CASSQADRGDQPQHF; CDR3 DNA: TGTGCCAGCAGCCAAGCGGACAGGGGGGATCAGCCCCAGCATTTT
J gene: TRBJ2-7; D gene: -; V gene: TRBV14; clone size: -; CDR3 protein: CASSQSWTPGYEQYF; CDR3 DNA: TGTGCCAGCAGCCAGTCCTGGACTCCAGGCTACGAGCAGTACTTC
J gene: TRBJ2-7; D gene: -; V gene: TRBV7-2; clone size: -; CDR3 protein: CASSLRQGGEQYF; CDR3 DNA: TGTGCCAGCAGCTTACGGCAGGGGGGCGAGCAGTACTTC
J gene: TRBJ2-5; D gene: TRBD2; V gene: TRBV7-3; clone size: -; CDR3 protein: CASSLMGGSEETQYF; CDR3 DNA: TGTGCCAGCAGCTTAATGGGCGGGAGTGAAGAGACCCAGTACTTC
J gene: TRBJ1-1; D gene: -; V gene: TRBV9; clone size: few; CDR3 protein: CASSVGEIEAFF; CDR3 DNA: TGTGCCAGCAGCGTAGGAGAGATTGAAGCTTTCTTT
J gene: TRBJ2-1; D gene: -; V gene: TRBV5-1; clone size: -; CDR3 protein: CASSRGASVFNEQFF; CDR3 DNA: TGCGCCAGCAGCCGGGGGGCTAGCGTATTCAATGAGCAGTTCTTC
J gene: TRBJ1-4; D gene: -; V gene: TRBV7-9; clone size: -; CDR3 protein: CASTTLGANEKLFF; CDR3 DNA: TGTGCCAGCACTACCTTAGGAGCTAATGAAAAACTGTTTTTT
J gene: TRBJ2-1; D gene: -; V gene: TRBV10-3; clone size: -; CDR3 protein: CAISDVGGTSYNEQFF; CDR3 DNA: TGTGCCATCAGTGACGTAGGGGGGACGTCCTACAATGAGCAGTTCTTC
J gene: TRBJ2-7; D gene: -; V gene: TRBV7-2; clone size: -; CDR3 protein: CASSLKGSDSYEQYF; CDR3 DNA: TGTGCCAGCAGCTTAAAGGGGAGCGACTCCTACGAGCAGTACTTC
J gene: TRBJ1-1; D gene: -; V gene: TRBV5-4; clone size: -; CDR3 protein: CASSLGGPNTEAFF; CDR3 DNA: TGTGCCAGCAGCTTGGGTGGACCGAACACTGAAGCTTTCTTT
J gene: TRBJ1-4; D gene: -; V gene: TRBV27; clone size: -; CDR3 protein: CASKKSNEKLFF; CDR3 DNA: TGTGCCAGCAAGAAAAGTAATGAAAAACTGTTTTTT
J gene: TRBJ2-7; D gene: TRBD2; V gene: TRBV9; clone size: -; CDR3 protein: CASSVVAGGEQYF; CDR3 DNA: TGTGCCAGCAGCGTAGTAGCGGGAGGGGAGCAGTACTTC
J gene: TRBJ2-7; D gene: -; V gene: TRBV5-1; clone size: -; CDR3 protein: CASSFDVLDEQYF; CDR3 DNA: TGCGCCAGCAGCTTTGACGTACTGGACGAGCAGTACTTC
J gene: TRBJ2-5; D gene: -; V gene: TRBV6-5; clone size: -; CDR3 protein: CASSYLGPRETQYF; CDR3 DNA: TGTGCCAGCAGTTACCTTGGACCCCGAGAGACCCAGTACTTC
J gene: TRBJ2-7; D gene: TRBD2; V gene: TRBV27; clone size: -; CDR3 protein: CASSYAGGAGYEQYF; CDR3 DNA: TGTGCCAGCAGTTACGCGGGAGGGGCTGGTTACGAGCAGTACTTC
J gene: TRBJ2-7; D gene: -; V gene: TRBV11-3; clone size: -; CDR3 protein: CASSLEGSSYEQYF; CDR3 DNA: TGTGCCAGCAGCTTAGAAGGGAGCTCCTACGAGCAGTACTTC
J gene: TRBJ2-2; D gene: -; V gene: TRBV9; clone size: once; CDR3 protein: CASSVARSGELFF; CDR3 DNA: TGTGCCAGCAGCGTAGCCCGTTCCGGGGAGCTGTTTTTT
J gene: TRBJ2-2; D gene: TRBD2; V gene: TRBV19; clone size: -; CDR3 protein: CASRDGTSGSVVTGELFF; CDR3 DNA: TGTGCCAGTAGGGACGGGACTAGCGGGAGTGTGGTCACCGGGGAGCTGTTTTTT
J gene: TRBJ2-1; D gene: -; V gene: TRBV12-2; clone size: once; CDR3 protein: CASRLESTHNEQFF; CDR3 DNA: TGTGCAAGTCGCTTAGAGAGCACCCACAATGAGCAGTTCTTC
J gene: TRBJ2-2; D gene: TRBD1; V gene: TRBV4-3; clone size: once; CDR3 protein: CASSQGGGSTGELFF; CDR3 DNA: TGCGCCAGCAGCCAAGGAGGGGGCAGCACCGGGGAGCTGTTTTTT
J gene: TRBJ2-1; D gene: -; V gene: TRBV11-2; clone size: once; CDR3 protein: CASSPPPGDMSYNEQFF; CDR3 DNA: TGTGCCAGCAGCCCGCCCCCCGGGGACATGTCCTACAATGAGCAGTTCTTC
J gene: TRBJ2-3; D gene: TRBD2; V gene: TRBV7-9; clone size: -; CDR3 protein: CASSGTGTSGPLQYF; CDR3 DNA: TGTGCCAGCAGCGGGACGGGGACTAGCGGGCCCCTGCAGTATTTT
J gene: TRBJ1-5; D gene: -; V gene: TRBV28; clone size: -; CDR3 protein: CASGPYSQHF; CDR3 DNA: TGTGCCAGCGGTCCCTATTCCCAGCATTTT